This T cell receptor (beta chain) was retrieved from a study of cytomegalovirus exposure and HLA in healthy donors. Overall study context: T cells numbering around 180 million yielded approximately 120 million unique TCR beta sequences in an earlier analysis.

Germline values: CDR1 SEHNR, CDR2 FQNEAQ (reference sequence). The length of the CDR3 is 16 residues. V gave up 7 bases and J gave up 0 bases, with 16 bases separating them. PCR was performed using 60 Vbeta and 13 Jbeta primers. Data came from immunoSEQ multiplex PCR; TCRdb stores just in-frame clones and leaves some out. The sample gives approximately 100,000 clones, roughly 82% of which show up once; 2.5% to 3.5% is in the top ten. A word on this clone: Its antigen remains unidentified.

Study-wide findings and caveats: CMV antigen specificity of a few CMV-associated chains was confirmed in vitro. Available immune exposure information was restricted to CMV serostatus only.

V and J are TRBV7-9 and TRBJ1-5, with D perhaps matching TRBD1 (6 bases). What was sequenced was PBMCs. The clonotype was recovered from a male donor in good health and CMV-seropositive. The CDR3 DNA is TGTGCCAGCACCGCCGGGACACTGGGTAGCAATCAGCCCCAGCATTTT. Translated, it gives CASTAGTLGSNQPQHF.